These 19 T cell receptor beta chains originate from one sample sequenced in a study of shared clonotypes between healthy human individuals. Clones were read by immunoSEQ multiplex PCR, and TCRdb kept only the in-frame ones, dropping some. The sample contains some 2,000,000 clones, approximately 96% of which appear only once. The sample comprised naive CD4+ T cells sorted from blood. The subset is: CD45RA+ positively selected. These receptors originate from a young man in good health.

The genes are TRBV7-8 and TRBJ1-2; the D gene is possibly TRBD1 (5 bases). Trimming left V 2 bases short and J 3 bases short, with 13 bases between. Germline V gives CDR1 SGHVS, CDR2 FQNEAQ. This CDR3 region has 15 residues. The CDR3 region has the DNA TGTGCCAGCAGCTTAAGTCTCGTAGGGGACTATGGCTACACCTTC. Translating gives CASSLSLVGDYGYTF.

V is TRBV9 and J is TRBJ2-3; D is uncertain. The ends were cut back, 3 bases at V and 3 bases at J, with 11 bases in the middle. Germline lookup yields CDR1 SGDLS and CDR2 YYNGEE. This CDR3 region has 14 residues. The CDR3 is CASSADLFTDTQYF. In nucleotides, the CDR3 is TGTGCCAGCAGCGCGGACCTTTTTACAGATACGCAGTATTTT.

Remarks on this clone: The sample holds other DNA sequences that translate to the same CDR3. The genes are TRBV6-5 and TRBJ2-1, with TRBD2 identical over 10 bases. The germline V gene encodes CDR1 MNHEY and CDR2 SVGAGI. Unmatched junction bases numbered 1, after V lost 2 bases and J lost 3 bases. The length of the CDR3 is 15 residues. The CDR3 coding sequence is TGTGCCAGCAGTTACGCTAGCGGGAGCTACAATGAGCAGTTCTTC. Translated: CASSYASGSYNEQFF.

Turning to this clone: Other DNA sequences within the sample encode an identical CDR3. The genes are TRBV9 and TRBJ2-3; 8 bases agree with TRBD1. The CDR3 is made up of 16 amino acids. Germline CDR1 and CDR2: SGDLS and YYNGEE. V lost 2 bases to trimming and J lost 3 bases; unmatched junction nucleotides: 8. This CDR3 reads CASSVQGALGTDTQYF. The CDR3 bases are TGTGCCAGCAGCGTCCAGGGGGCGCTGGGGACAGATACGCAGTATTTT.

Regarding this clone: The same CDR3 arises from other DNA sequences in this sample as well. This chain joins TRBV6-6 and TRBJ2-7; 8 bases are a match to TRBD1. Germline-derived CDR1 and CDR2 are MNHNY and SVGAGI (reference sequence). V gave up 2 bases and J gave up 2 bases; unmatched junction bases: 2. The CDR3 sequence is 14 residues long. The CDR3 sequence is CASSYIQGAYEQYF. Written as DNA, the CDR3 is TGTGCCAGCAGTTACATACAGGGGGCCTACGAGCAGTACTTC.

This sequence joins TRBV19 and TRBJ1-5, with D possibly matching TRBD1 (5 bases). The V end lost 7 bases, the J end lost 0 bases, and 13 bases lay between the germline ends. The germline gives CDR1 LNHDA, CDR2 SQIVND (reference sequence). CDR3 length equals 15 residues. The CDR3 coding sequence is TGTGCCAGTAACCGCGGGGCGCGTAGCAATCAGCCCCAGCATTTT. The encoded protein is CASNRGARSNQPQHF. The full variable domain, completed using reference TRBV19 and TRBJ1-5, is DGGITQSPKYLFRKEGQNVTLSCEQNLNHDAMYWYRQDPGQGLRLIYYSQIVNDFQKGDIAEGYSVSREKKESFPLTVTSAQKNPTAFYLCASNRGARSNQPQHFGDGTRLSIL.

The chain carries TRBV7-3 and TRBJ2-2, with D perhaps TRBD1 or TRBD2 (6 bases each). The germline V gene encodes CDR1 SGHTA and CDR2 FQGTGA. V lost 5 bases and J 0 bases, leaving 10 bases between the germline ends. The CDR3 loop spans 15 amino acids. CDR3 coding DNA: TGTGCCAGCAGCCGGGGGCCCTCGAACACCGGGGAGCTGTTTTTT. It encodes CASSRGPSNTGELFF.

This CDR3 reads CASITWANLLHF. CDR3 nucleotides: TGTGCCAGCATTACGTGGGCGAACCTCCTCCACTTT. The chain uses TRBV6-5 and TRBJ1-6; D is unresolved. Germline assignment: CDR1 MNHEY and CDR2 SVGAGI. This CDR3 is built from 12 residues. The V gene lost 7 bases and the J gene lost 15 bases, with 16 bases spanning the gap.

Here the CDR3 DNA reads TGTGCCAGCAGCTCGAAGGCGGCTGTCGGCGTCTACCAAGAGACCCAGTACTTC. Protein: CASSSKAAVGVYQETQYF. This chain connects TRBV7-2 to TRBJ2-5; D call uncertain. CDR1 is SGHTA, CDR2 FQGNSA, per germline. This CDR3 is 18 amino acids long. Deletions cut 4 bases from V and 0 bases from J, with 21 bases between.

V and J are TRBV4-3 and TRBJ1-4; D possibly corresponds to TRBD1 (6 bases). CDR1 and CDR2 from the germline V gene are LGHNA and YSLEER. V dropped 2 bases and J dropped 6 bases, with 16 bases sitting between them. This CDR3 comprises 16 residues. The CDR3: CASSQNLRGGYEKLFF. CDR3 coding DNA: TGCGCCAGCAGCCAAAACCTCAGGGGAGGTTATGAAAAACTGTTTTTT.

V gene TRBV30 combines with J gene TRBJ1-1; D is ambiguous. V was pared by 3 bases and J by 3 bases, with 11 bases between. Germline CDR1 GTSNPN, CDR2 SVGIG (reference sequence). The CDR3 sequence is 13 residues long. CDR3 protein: CAWSPQVDTEAFF. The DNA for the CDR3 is TGTGCCTGGAGCCCCCAGGTGGACACTGAAGCTTTCTTT.

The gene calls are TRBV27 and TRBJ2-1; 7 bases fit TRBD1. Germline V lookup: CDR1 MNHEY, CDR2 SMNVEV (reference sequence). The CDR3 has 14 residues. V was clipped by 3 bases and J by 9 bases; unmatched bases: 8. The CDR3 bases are TGTGCCAGCAGTTTTTCCGGGACAGTCAGTGAGCAGTTCTTC. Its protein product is CASSFSGTVSEQFF.

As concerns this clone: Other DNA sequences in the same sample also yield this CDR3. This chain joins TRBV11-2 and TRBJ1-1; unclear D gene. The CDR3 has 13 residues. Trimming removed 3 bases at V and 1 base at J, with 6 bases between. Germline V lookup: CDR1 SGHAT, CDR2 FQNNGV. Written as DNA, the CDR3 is TGTGCCAGCAGCTTGGATCGGAACACTGAAGCTTTCTTT. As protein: CASSLDRNTEAFF.

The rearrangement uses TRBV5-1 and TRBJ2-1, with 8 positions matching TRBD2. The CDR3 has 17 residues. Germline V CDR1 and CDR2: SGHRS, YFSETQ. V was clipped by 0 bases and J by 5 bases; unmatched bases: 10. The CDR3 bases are TGCGCCAGCAGCTTGGTGGCTCGGAGCGGGGGTGACAATGAGCAGTTCTTC. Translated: CASSLVARSGGDNEQFF.

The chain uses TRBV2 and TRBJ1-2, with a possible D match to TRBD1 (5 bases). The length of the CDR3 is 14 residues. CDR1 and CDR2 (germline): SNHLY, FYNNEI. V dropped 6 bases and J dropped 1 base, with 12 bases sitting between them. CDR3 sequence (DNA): TGTGCCAGCAGCCGGGACGGTCTTAACTATGGCTACACCTTC. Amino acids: CASSRDGLNYGYTF.

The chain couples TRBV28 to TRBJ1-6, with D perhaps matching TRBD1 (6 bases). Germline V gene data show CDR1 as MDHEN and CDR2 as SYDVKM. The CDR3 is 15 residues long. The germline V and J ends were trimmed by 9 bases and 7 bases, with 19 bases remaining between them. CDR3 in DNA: TGTGCCAGTGGGGGGGGGCGATTTTTAAATTCACCCCTCCACTTT. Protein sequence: CASGGGRFLNSPLHF.

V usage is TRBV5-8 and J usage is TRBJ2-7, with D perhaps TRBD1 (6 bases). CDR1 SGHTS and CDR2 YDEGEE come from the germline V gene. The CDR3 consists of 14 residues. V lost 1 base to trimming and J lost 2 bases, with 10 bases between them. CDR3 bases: TGTGCCAGCAGCTTGACAGGGAGACCCTACGAGCAGTACTTC. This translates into CASSLTGRPYEQYF.

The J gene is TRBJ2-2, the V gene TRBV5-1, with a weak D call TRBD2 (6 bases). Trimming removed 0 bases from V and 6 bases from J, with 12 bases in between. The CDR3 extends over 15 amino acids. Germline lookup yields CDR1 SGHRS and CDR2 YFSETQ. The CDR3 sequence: CASSLEAGGAGELFF. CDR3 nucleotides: TGCGCCAGCAGCTTGGAGGCCGGAGGGGCCGGGGAGCTGTTTTTT. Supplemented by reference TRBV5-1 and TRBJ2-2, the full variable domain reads KAGVTQTPRYLIKTRGQQVTLSCSPISGHRSVSWYQQTPGQGLQFLFEYFSETQRNKGNFPGRFSGRQFSNSRSEMNVSTLELGDSALYLCASSLEAGGAGELFFGEGSRLTVL.

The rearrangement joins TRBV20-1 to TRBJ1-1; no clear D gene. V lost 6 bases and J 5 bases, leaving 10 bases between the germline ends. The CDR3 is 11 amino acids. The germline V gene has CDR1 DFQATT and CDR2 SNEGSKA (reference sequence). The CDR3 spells CSAPKGTEAFF. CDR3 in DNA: TGCAGTGCCCCGAAAGGGACTGAAGCTTTCTTT.